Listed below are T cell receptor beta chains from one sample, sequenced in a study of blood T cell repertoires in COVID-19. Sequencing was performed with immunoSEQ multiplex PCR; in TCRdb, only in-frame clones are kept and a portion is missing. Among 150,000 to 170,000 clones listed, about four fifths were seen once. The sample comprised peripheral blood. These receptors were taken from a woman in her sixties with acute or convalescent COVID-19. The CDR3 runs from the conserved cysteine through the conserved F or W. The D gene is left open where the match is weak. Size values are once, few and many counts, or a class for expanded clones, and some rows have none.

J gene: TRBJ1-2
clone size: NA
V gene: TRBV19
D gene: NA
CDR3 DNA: TGTGCCAGTATTCCTGCAGGGGCCGACTATGGCTACACCTTC
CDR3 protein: CASIPAGADYGYTF

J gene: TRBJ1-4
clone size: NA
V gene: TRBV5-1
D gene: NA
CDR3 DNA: TGCGCCACCCTTGTACAGGATCCGTTTTTT
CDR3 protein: CATLVQDPFF

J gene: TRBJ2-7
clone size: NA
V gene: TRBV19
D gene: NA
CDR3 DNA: TGTGCCAGTAGTATAGCCCAGGGGCTTTACTACGAGCAGTACTTC
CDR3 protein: CASSIAQGLYYEQYF

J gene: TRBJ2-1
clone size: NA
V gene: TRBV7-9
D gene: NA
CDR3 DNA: TGTGCCAGCAGCTTAGGGCAGGGCGCTGTCAATGAGCAGTTCTTC
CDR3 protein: CASSLGQGAVNEQFF

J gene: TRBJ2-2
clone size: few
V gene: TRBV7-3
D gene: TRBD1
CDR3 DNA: TGTGCCAGCAGCCCCACCGGGACAGGGACCGGGGAGCTGTTTTTT
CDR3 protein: CASSPTGTGTGELFF

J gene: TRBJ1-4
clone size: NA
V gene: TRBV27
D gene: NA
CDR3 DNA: TGTGCCAGCAGTTACGGACTGGCGACTAATGAAAAACTGTTTTTT
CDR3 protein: CASSYGLATNEKLFF

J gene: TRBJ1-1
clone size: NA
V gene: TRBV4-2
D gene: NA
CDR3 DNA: TGTGCCAGCAGCCAAGTCGTCCAGGCGAACACTGAAGCTTTCTTT
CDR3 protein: CASSQVVQANTEAFF

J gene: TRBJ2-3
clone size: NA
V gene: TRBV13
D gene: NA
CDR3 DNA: TGTGCCAGCAGCTGGGGGACTCCCCGGCAGGATACGCAGTATTTT
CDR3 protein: CASSWGTPRQDTQYF

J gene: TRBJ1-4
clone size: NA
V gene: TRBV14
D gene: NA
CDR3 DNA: TGTGCCAGCAGCCTCGTGTCCGGGGATGAAAAACTGTTTTTT
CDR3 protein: CASSLVSGDEKLFF

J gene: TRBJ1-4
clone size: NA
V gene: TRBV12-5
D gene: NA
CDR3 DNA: TGTGCTAGTGGTTTGGGTCAGGGGATGTATGAAAAACTGTTTTTT
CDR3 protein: CASGLGQGMYEKLFF

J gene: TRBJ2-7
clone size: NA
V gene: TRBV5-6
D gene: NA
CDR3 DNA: TGTGCCAGCAGCCTAGGACAGGAGCAGTACTTC
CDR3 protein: CASSLGQEQYF

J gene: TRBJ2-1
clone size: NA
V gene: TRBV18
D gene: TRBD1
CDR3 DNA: TGTGCCAGCTCACCAGGCAGGGGGCCCTACAATGAGCAGTTCTTC
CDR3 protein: CASSPGRGPYNEQFF